This T cell receptor beta chain was obtained from a study of T-cell memory formation after mild COVID-19 (dated by TCRdb to the early 2020s). For context, the study as a whole: TCR sequence clusters from the two donors were found to be largely donor specific. In a couple of donors, T-cell clones that expanded and contracted after mild COVID-19 were tracked by sequencing TCRalpha and TCRbeta repertoires over time. The cohort comprised two young, previously healthy adult volunteers, one female and one male. Results the study describes overall, beyond this receptor: Balanced CD4/CD8 phenotypes were observed for clones contracting from day 15 to 85, whereas a bias towards CD4+ was observed for a second wave of clones expanding from day 15 to 37. Some responding clones were detected in pre-infection memory, which suggested that pre-existing cross-reactive memory T cells had joined the SARS-CoV-2 response. SARS-CoV-2 specificity was not confirmed for the second-wave clones peaking on day 37. Contracting CD4+ clones turned up mainly in the CM and EM memory subsets, whereas EMRA was where CD8+ clones were enriched. The study covered only a couple of mild cases, and larger cohorts including severe cases with pre-infection samples were considered necessary.

The sequencer listed for this sample is Illumina NovaSeq 6000. Using 5'RACE with constant-segment primers, TCRalpha and TCRbeta cDNA libraries were constructed, with sample barcodes and unique molecular identifiers added in the process. Trizol reagent was used to extract RNA from every sample. Library amplification was performed in two PCR steps, and a second sample barcode and Illumina TruSeq adapters were introduced in the second step. Sequencing of libraries was performed on an Illumina NovaSeq with 2 x 150 bp paired-end reads. Per the authors' processing: The reads were demultiplexed and collapsed into UMI-guided consensus sequences using migec v1.2.7. With mixcr v2.1.11, UMI consensuses were aligned to TRA and TRB V and J templates and assembled into clonotypes. A clonotype was counted as expanded or contracted only if both edgeR and NoisET called the change significant, with noise models trained on biological replicates. For edgeR calls, the cutoffs were a false discovery rate-adjusted p below 0.01 and a log2 fold-change threshold of 1. PCA with hierarchical clustering of max-normalized trajectories of the 1000 most abundant clonotypes was used as exploratory dynamics analysis. Separately sequenced CD4+ and CD8+ repertoires were used to assign the CD4 or CD8 phenotype of responding clones. Using fastp at Q25 and MiXCR, TCRdb reprocessed the public reads and kept productive beta chains. Each record represents a unique CDR3 protein, reported with the most common genes and DNA among its rows. For this entry, the V and J calls and clone size follow TCRdb and not the study's own pipeline. Present in this sample are 190,000 or so distinct CDR3 sequences, roughly a tenth of which were seen just once. Of the sample, just over 3% is held by the ten largest clones.

Only a few counts were recorded for this clonotype. It has no known antigen specificity. Per-nucleotide qualities are absent, and no much larger clonotype sits a single base away. Ficoll-Paque density gradient centrifugation was the method used to isolate PBMCs. This clonotype was obtained from a man aged 18 to 30 who had mild COVID-19 (a few samples of this study predate the infection). The sample titles of this study are shuffled in the database, so cell type and time point are left out; the donor was told from shared clones. Sequencing input: PBMCs or a T cell subset sorted from them (not recorded which).

This receptor carries the CDR3 CASSPWGDSSPLHF. The DNA reads as follows: TGTGCCAGCAGCCCGTGGGGGGACAGTTCACCCCTCCACTTT. The chain uses TRBV7-2 and TRBJ1-6; TRBD1 agrees with 7 junctional bases. Based on the germline V gene, the CDR1 and CDR2 sequences are SGHTA and FQGNSA. Trimming takes 5 bases off V and 9 bases off J; junction bases not matched to a gene: 7. The CDR3 goes from the cysteine to the phenylalanine over 14 residues. Just CDR3 DNA is preserved here, 42 bases in frame from base 1.